The next 20 T cell receptor beta chains were all read from a single sample in a study of OX40 agonist ivuxolimab in advanced cancers. This table comes from immunoSEQ multiplex PCR, and its TCRdb copy is limited to in-frame clones, with some not included. Of 68,000 or so clones in the sample, roughly four fifths were seen once. The sequenced sample was CD4+ or CD8+ T cells sorted from blood, obtained in a trial of the OX40 agonist ivuxolimab. All receptors come from an adult with an advanced solid tumor such as melanoma, head and neck, liver or kidney cancer.

The V gene is TRBV7-3, the J gene TRBJ2-2, with 7 bases matching TRBD2. Germline loops: CDR1 SGHTA, CDR2 FQGTGA. V lost 5 bases, J lost 4 bases, and 10 bases stayed unmatched. The CDR3 runs 16 residues. The DNA for the CDR3 is TGTGCCAGCAGCCCTAGAGGGAGGGAGGGCACCGGGGAGCTGTTTTTT. Translating gives CASSPRGREGTGELFF.

V gene TRBV28 combines with J gene TRBJ2-3; maybe TRBD1 (7 bases). CDR3 length: 16 residues. From germline, CDR1 is MDHEN and CDR2 SYDVKM. Trimming cost V 5 bases and J 6 bases, with 21 bases left between them. CDR3: CASSRIGRRGEDTQYF. The DNA of the CDR3 is TGTGCCAGCAGTCGGATCGGTCGCAGGGGGGAGGATACGCAGTATTTT.

The chain combines TRBV7-2 with TRBJ2-2; tentatively, D is TRBD1 (6 bases). This CDR3 is built from 17 residues. Per germline, CDR1 SGHTA and CDR2 FQGNSA. Trimming took 4 bases from V and 1 from J, leaving 16 bases between them. CDR3 sequence (DNA): TGTGCCAGCAGCTATCGTGGGGGCGCGAGGAACACCGGGGAGCTGTTTTTT. It is translated as CASSYRGGARNTGELFF.

The V and J genes are TRBV9 and TRBJ2-1, with 12 bases lining up with TRBD2. The CDR3 extends over 16 amino acids. CDR1 and CDR2 (germline): SGDLS, YYNGEE. Losses at the gene ends were 2 bases for V and 9 bases for J; bases not matched to a gene: 9. In DNA, the CDR3 is TGTGCCAGCAGCGTGGGACTAGCGGGCGCCTCCGCTGAGCAGTTCTTC. Translated, it gives CASSVGLAGASAEQFF. Drawing the rest from reference TRBV9 and TRBJ2-1, the complete variable domain is DSGVTQTPKHLITATGQRVTLRCSPRSGDLSVYWYQQSLDQGLQFLIQYYNGEERAKGNILERFSAQQFPDLHSELNLSSLELGDSALYFCASSVGLAGASAEQFFGPGTRLTVL.

The V call is TRBV10-2, the J call TRBJ2-7; possible D gene TRBD2, 6 bases. The germline V and J ends were trimmed by 7 bases and 0 bases, with 19 bases remaining between them. The CDR3 runs 16 residues. The germline V gene encodes CDR1 WSHSY and CDR2 SAAADI. The CDR3 DNA reads as TGCGCCAGCACCTACATAGGAGGGGCTAGCTCCTACGAGCAGTACTTC. It encodes CASTYIGGASSYEQYF.

This clone came up a few times. This rearrangement joins TRBV2 to TRBJ1-6, with D maybe TRBD1 (5 bases). Germline CDR1 SNHLY, CDR2 FYNNEI. Trimming stripped 6 bases from V and 7 bases from J, with 13 bases between. CDR3 size: 14 residues. The CDR3: CASRPSGLNSPLHF. In DNA, the CDR3 is TGTGCCAGCAGGCCTTCGGGGCTAAATTCACCCCTCCACTTT.

The chain is built from TRBV7-3 and TRBJ2-3; the D gene is possibly TRBD2 (6 bases). The ends were cut back, 0 bases at V and 4 bases at J, with 11 bases in the middle. The germline gives CDR1 SGHTA, CDR2 FQGTGA. The length of the CDR3 is 15 residues. CDR3 coding DNA: TGTGCCAGCAGCTTAACGAATGGAGGGGCAGATACGCAGTATTTT. Protein product: CASSLTNGGADTQYF.

V usage is TRBV15 and J usage is TRBJ2-1; D is possibly TRBD2 (5 bases). Between the trimmed V and J ends, which lost 2 bases and 7 bases, there was a span of 6 bases. The length of the CDR3 is 12 residues. Germline loops: CDR1 LNHNV, CDR2 YYDKDF (reference sequence). The CDR3 DNA sequence: TGTGCCACCAGCAGACGCGGGAATGAGCAGTTCTTC. As protein: CATSRRGNEQFF.

The chain recombines TRBV30 with TRBJ2-1, with a tentative D call TRBD2 (6 bases). The CDR3 contains 13 residues. Germline CDR1 and CDR2: GTSNPN and SVGIG (reference sequence). The germline V and J ends were trimmed by 2 bases and 3 bases, with 8 bases remaining between them. The chain's CDR3 is CAWSRGIYNEQFF. The CDR3 nucleotides read TGTGCCTGGAGTCGGGGGATCTACAATGAGCAGTTCTTC.

The DNA for the CDR3 is TGTGCCAGCAGTGACCCTTGGGCAGCTCCGTACGTC. Amino acids: CASSDPWAAPYV. This rearrangement joins TRBV6-1 to TRBJ2-7, with D unresolved. This CDR3 is 12 amino acids long. V was clipped by 3 bases and J by 12 bases, with 15 bases between them. Germline lookup yields CDR1 MNHNS and CDR2 SASEGT.

The chain is built from TRBV25-1 and TRBJ1-6, with D possibly being TRBD1 (5 bases). The V end was cut by 5 bases, the J end by 3 bases, with 11 bases between. The length of the CDR3 is 15 residues. Germline CDR1 is MGHDK and CDR2 is SYGVNS. CDR3 loop: CASSPAGSYNSPLHF. The CDR3 nucleotides read TGTGCCAGCAGTCCGGCAGGGAGCTATAATTCACCCCTCCACTTT.

This chain joins TRBV9 and TRBJ1-2; the D gene is possibly TRBD1 (5 bases). This CDR3 is built from 14 residues. Germline values: CDR1 SGDLS, CDR2 YYNGEE. Between the trimmed V and J ends, which lost 4 bases and 2 bases, there was a span of 12 bases. The CDR3 DNA reads as TGTGCCAGCAGCCTCACGGGGCTAAACTATGGCTACACCTTC. It encodes CASSLTGLNYGYTF.

J is TRBJ1-1 and V is TRBV28; 9 bases agree with TRBD1. The CDR3 has 16 residues. Trimming took 3 bases from V and 0 from J; bases not matched to a gene: 5. Per germline, CDR1 MDHEN and CDR2 SYDVKM. CDR3: CASSFGGQGMNTEAFF. The CDR3 nucleotides read TGTGCCAGCAGTTTTGGGGGACAGGGAATGAACACTGAAGCTTTCTTT.

The rearrangement uses TRBV27 and TRBJ2-2, with 10 bases aligning to TRBD2. The J segment lost 7 bases and the V segment lost 7 bases, leaving 3 bases of the junction unmatched. Germline CDR1 reads MNHEY; CDR2 reads SMNVEV (reference sequence). The CDR3 extends over 13 amino acids. The CDR3 region has the DNA TGTGCCAGCACCCGACTAGCGGGCGGGGAGCTGTTTTTT. It yields the protein CASTRLAGGELFF.

The chain couples TRBV5-1 to TRBJ2-5, with D perhaps matching TRBD1 (5 bases). The CDR3 length is 14 residues. CDR1 SGHRS and CDR2 YFSETQ come from the germline V gene. V was pared by 6 bases and J by 5 bases, with 17 bases between. CDR3 DNA sequence: TGCGCCAGCAAGGACACCGTAATTGCGGAGACCCAGTACTTC. Its translation: CASKDTVIAETQYF.

This sequence joins TRBV7-2 and TRBJ2-7; 8 bases agree with TRBD2. Germline trimming cut 0 bases from V and 2 bases from J; bases unmatched to any gene: 9. Germline CDR1 and CDR2: SGHTA and FQGNSA. This CDR3 is built from 17 residues. This CDR3 reads CASSLAHQLAVTYEQYF. In DNA form, the CDR3 reads TGTGCCAGCAGCTTAGCACACCAACTAGCGGTCACCTACGAGCAGTACTTC.

This clone was counted a few times. DNA for the CDR3: TGTGCCAGCAGCTCGGAGGACAGGGTGGGAAACACTGAAGCTTTCTTT. It yields the protein CASSSEDRVGNTEAFF. The J gene is TRBJ1-1, the V gene TRBV5-5; 8 nucleotides agree with TRBD1. The CDR3 has 16 residues. The V and J ends lost 3 bases and 2 bases, in that order; junction bases with no gene match: 9. The germline CDR1 and CDR2 sequences are SGHKS and YYEKEE (reference sequence). Full variable domain (remainder filled in from reference TRBV5-5 and TRBJ1-1): DAGVTQSPTHLIKTRGQQVTLRCSPISGHKSVSWYQQVLGQGPQFIFQYYEKEERGRGNFPDRFSARQFPNYSSELNVNALLLGDSALYLCASSSEDRVGNTEAFFGQGTRLTVV.

The chain has TRBV19 and TRBJ2-1, with 10 nucleotides matching TRBD2. This CDR3 region has 16 residues. Per germline, CDR1 LNHDA and CDR2 SQIVND (reference sequence). V was clipped by 7 bases and J by 0 bases; unmatched bases: 6. This CDR3 is CASNQIAGGSYNEQFF. CDR3 nucleotide sequence: TGTGCCAGTAACCAAATAGCGGGGGGCTCCTACAATGAGCAGTTCTTC.

The genes are TRBV27 and TRBJ2-7, with TRBD1 identical over 7 bases. CDR1 is MNHEY and CDR2 is SMNVEV in the germline V gene (reference sequence). The CDR3 contains 14 residues. V was clipped by 0 bases and J by 2 bases; unmatched bases: 1. DNA for the CDR3: TGTGCCAGCAGTTTATCCGGGACAGCCTACGAGCAGTACGTC. This translates into CASSLSGTAYEQYV.

The chain combines TRBV21-1 with TRBJ2-7; the table's D gene call, TRBD1, was not cross checked with the DNA. TRBV21-1 constitutes a pseudogene. CDR3 size: 16 residues. The CDR3 DNA is TGTGCCAGCAGCAAAGGAGAGGGACAGGGAGTCTACGAGCAGTACGTC. Residues: CASSKGEGQGVYEQYV.